What follows are 8 T cell receptor beta chains derived from one specimen sequenced in a study of blood T cells in healthy people across ages. Using a J-beta primer mix together with a sample-barcoded 5' primer, a second PCR was run for roughly 6 to 12 cycles. TCRdb reanalysed the 5' RACE reads using MiXCR and keeps one entry per CDR3 protein. The repertoire holds just over 800,000 distinct CDR3 sequences, with about 59% as singletons. The sample consisted of blood. The receptors come from a man under 40 in good health.

This clonotype was seen a single time. This chain connects TRBV20-1 to TRBJ1-1; 7 bases line up with TRBD1. This CDR3 comprises 12 residues. J was trimmed by 3 bases and V by 5 bases; bases with no gene match: 3. The germline gives CDR1 DFQATT, CDR2 SNEGSKA (reference sequence). The CDR3: CSASGQDTEAFF. The CDR3 bases are TGCAGTGCTTCCGGACAGGACACTGAAGCTTTCTTT.

About this clonotype itself: The junction departs from the called germline gene at one end, perhaps through a read error. In DNA, the CDR3 is TGTGCCAGCAGCGCAACACTGAACGCTGAAGCTTTCTTT. The encoded protein is CASSATLNAEAFF. The rearrangement joins TRBV7-2 to TRBJ1-1; D unclear. The CDR3 consists of 13 residues. From germline, CDR1 is SGHTA and CDR2 FQGNSA.

The chain carries TRBV9 and TRBJ2-5; TRBD1 might be the D (5 bases). V lost 1 base, J lost 5 bases, and 15 bases lay in between. The CDR3 runs to 15 residues. CDR1 and CDR2 (germline): SGDLS, YYNGEE. The CDR3 reads CASSVSERGWETQYF. The CDR3, as DNA: TGTGCCAGCAGCGTATCTGAAAGGGGATGGGAGACCCAGTACTTC. The full variable domain, completed using reference TRBV9 and TRBJ2-5, is DSGVTQTPKHLITATGQRVTLRCSPRSGDLSVYWYQQSLDQGLQFLIQYYNGEERAKGNILERFSAQQFPDLHSELNLSSLELGDSALYFCASSVSERGWETQYFGPGTRLLVL.

This clonotype came up a few times. This chain links TRBV28 with TRBJ2-1; a weak D match, TRBD1 (6 bases). Germline V gene sequence: CDR1 MDHEN, CDR2 SYDVKM. The CDR3 loop spans 16 amino acids. V gave up 6 bases and J gave up 4 bases, with 19 bases separating them. The chain's CDR3 is CASSDTQGNLYNEQFF. The CDR3 DNA reads as TGTGCCAGCAGCGACACACAGGGTAACCTTTACAATGAGCAGTTCTTC.

This clonotype has just a few counts. V gene TRBV27 combines with J gene TRBJ2-5; 11 positions agree with TRBD2. Germline values: CDR1 MNHEY, CDR2 SMNVEV (reference sequence). The CDR3 is made up of 16 amino acids. V was clipped by 7 bases and J by 3 bases; unmatched bases: 10. The CDR3 loop reads CASTNPGTSGKETQYF. CDR3 nucleotide sequence: TGTGCCAGCACCAATCCGGGGACTAGCGGAAAAGAGACCCAGTACTTC.

This clonotype occurred once. The CDR3 coding sequence is TGTGCCAGCAGCCAAGATCACCGGACCGGTTTTAGTTCAGGGCAGTACTTC. Its protein is CASSQDHRTGFSSGQYF. The chain has TRBV4-2 and TRBJ2-7, with unresolved D. Germline V lookup: CDR1 LGHNA, CDR2 YNFKEQ. The length of the CDR3 is 17 residues. Trimming removed 0 bases from V and 9 bases from J, with 24 bases in between.

This sequence joins TRBV9 and TRBJ2-3; TRBD1 matches at 9 bases. The CDR3 is 17 residues long. Germline-derived CDR1 and CDR2 are SGDLS and YYNGEE. With V trimmed by 2 bases and J by 3 bases, 10 bases remained unmatched. CDR3 in amino acids: CASSVGALQGATDTQYF. CDR3 coding DNA: TGTGCCAGCAGCGTGGGGGCTCTACAGGGGGCTACAGATACGCAGTATTTT.

This rearrangement joins TRBV7-8 to TRBJ2-1; tentative D call: TRBD1 (7 bases). The germline gives CDR1 SGHVS, CDR2 FQNEAQ. With 4 bases removed from V and 5 bases from J, the gap between germline ends came to 15 bases. The CDR3 totals 15 residues. CDR3 residues: CASSSPGGMDNEQFF. CDR3 nucleotides: TGTGCCAGCAGCTCCCCAGGGGGGATGGACAATGAGCAGTTCTTC. Combining the CDR3 with reference TRBV7-8 and TRBJ2-1 gives the whole variable domain GAGVSQSPRYKVAKRGQDVALRCDPISGHVSLFWYQQALGQGPEFLTYFQNEAQLDKSGLPSDRFFAERPEGSVSTLKIQRTQQEDSAVYLCASSSPGGMDNEQFFGPGTRLTVL.